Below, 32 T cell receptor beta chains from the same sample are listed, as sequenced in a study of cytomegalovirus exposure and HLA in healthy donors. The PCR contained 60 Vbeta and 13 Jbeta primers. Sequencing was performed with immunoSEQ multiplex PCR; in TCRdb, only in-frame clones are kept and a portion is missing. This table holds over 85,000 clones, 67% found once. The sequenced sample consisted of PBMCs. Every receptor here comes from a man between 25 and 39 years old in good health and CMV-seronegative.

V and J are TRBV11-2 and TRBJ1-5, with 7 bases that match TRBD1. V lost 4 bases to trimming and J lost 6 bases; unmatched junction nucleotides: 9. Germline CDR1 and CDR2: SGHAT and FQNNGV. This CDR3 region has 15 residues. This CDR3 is CASSSGTARSQPQHF. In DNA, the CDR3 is TGTGCCAGCAGCTCGGGGACAGCCAGGAGTCAGCCCCAGCATTTT.

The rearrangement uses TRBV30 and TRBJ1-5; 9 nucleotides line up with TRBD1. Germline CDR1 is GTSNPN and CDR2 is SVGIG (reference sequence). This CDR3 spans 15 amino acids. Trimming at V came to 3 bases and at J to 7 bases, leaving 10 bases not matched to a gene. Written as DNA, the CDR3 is TGTGCCTGGAGACACCGGGACAGGGTGAGCCAGCCCCAGCATTTT. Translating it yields CAWRHRDRVSQPQHF.

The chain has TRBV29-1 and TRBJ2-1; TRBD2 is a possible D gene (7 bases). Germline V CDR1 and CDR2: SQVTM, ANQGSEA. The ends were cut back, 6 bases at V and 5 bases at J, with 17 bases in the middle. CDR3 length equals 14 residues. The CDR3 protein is CSVGGGADNNEQFF. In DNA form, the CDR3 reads TGCAGCGTCGGAGGGGGGGCCGATAACAATGAGCAGTTCTTC.

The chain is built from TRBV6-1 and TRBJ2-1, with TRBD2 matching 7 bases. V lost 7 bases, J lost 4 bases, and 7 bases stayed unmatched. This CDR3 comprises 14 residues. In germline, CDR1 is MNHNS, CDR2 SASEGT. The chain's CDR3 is CASITPGLYNEQFF. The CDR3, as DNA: TGTGCCAGCATTACCCCGGGACTATACAATGAGCAGTTCTTC.

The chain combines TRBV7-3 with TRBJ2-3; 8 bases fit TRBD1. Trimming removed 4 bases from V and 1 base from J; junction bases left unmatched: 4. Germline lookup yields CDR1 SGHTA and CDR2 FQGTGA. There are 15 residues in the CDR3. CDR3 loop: CASSSGQGRTDTQYF. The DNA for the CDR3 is TGTGCCAGCAGCTCAGGACAGGGCCGCACAGATACGCAGTATTTT. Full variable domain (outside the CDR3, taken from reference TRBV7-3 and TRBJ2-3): GAGVSQTPSNKVTEKGKYVELRCDPISGHTALYWYRQSLGQGPEFLIYFQGTGAADDSGLPNDRFFAVRPEGSVSTLKIQRTERGDSAVYLCASSSGQGRTDTQYFGPGTRLTVL.

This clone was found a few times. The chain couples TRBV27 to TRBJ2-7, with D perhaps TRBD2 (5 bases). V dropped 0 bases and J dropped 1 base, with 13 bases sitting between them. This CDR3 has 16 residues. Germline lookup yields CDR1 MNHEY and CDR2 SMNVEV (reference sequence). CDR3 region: CASSLSGPRGSYEQYF. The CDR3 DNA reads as TGTGCCAGCAGTTTATCGGGCCCACGAGGGTCCTACGAGCAGTACTTC.

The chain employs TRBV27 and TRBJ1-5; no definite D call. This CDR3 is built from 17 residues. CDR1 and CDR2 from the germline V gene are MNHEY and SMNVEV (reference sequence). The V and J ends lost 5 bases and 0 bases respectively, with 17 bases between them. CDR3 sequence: CASSPLASAFSNQPQHF. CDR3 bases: TGTGCCAGCAGTCCCCTTGCCAGTGCCTTTAGCAATCAGCCCCAGCATTTT.

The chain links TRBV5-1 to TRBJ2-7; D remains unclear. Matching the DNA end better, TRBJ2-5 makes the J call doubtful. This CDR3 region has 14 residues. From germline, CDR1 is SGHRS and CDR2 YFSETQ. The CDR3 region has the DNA TGCGCCAGCAGCTTGGGGGCGATGCGAGAGACCCAGTACTTC. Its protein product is CASSLGAMRETQYF.

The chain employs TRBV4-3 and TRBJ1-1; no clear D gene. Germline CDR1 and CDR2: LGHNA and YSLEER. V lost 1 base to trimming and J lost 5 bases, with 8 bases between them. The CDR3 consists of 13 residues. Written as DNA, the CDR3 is TGCGCCAGCAGCCAAGTTTTGAGGACTGAAGCTTTCTTT. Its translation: CASSQVLRTEAFF.

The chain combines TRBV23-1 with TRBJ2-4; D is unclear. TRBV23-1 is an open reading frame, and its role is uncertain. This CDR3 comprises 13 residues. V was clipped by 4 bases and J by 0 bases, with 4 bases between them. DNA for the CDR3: TGCGCCAGCAGTCGCGGAGCCAAAAACATTCAGTACTTC. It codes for CASSRGAKNIQYF.

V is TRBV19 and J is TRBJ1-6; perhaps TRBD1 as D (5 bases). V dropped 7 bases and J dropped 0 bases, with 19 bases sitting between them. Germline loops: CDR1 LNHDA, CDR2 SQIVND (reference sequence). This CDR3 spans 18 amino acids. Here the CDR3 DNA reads TGTGCCAGTAAGGCCCGGGGGAGGATAAGCTCCTATAATTCACCCCTCCACTTT. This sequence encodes CASKARGRISSYNSPLHF.

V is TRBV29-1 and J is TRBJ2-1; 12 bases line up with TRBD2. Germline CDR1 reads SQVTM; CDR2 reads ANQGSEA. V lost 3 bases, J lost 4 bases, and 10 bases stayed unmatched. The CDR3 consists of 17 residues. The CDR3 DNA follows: TGCAGCGTTGATTTTCCGCCTAGCGGGAGGGGATACAATGAGCAGTTCTTC. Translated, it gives CSVDFPPSGRGYNEQFF.

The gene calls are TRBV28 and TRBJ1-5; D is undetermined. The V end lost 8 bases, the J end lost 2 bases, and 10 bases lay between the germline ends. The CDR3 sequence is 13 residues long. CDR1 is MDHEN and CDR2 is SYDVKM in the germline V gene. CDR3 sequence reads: CASCREGNQPQHF. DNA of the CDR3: TGTGCCAGCTGTCGGGAGGGCAATCAGCCCCAGCATTTT.

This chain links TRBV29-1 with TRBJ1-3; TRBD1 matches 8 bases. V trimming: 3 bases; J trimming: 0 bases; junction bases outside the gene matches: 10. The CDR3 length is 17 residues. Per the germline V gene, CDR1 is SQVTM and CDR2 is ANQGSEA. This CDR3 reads CSVEAGQGTSSGNTIYF. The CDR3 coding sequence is TGCAGCGTTGAGGCCGGACAGGGTACGAGCTCTGGAAACACCATATATTTT.

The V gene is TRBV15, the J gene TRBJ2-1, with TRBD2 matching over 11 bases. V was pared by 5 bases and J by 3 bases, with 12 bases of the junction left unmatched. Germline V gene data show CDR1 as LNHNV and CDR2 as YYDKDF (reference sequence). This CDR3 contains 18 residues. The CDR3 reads CATSGRGWGLAVYNEQFF. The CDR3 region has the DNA TGTGCCACCAGCGGCAGAGGTTGGGGACTAGCGGTCTACAATGAGCAGTTCTTC.

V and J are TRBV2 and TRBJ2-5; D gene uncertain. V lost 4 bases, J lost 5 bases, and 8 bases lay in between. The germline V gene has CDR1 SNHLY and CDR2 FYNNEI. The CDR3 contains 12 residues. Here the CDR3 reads CASSALTETQYF. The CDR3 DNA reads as TGTGCCAGCAGTGCGCTGACTGAGACCCAGTACTTC.

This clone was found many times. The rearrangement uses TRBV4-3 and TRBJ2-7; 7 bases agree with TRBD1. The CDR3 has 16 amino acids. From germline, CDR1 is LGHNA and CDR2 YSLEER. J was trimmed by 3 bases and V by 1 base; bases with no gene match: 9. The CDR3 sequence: CASSQGATGELYEQYF. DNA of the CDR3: TGCGCCAGCAGCCAAGGAGCAACAGGGGAACTCTACGAGCAGTACTTC.

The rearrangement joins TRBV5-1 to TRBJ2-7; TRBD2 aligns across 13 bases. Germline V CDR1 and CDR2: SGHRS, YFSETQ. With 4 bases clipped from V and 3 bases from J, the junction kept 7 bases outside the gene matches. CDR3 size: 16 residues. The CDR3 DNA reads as TGCGCCAGCAGCCCCGGGACTAGCGGGGCCTTCTACGAGCAGTACTTC. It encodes CASSPGTSGAFYEQYF. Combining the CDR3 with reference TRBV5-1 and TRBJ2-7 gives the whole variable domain KAGVTQTPRYLIKTRGQQVTLSCSPISGHRSVSWYQQTPGQGLQFLFEYFSETQRNKGNFPGRFSGRQFSNSRSEMNVSTLELGDSALYLCASSPGTSGAFYEQYFGPGTRLTVT.

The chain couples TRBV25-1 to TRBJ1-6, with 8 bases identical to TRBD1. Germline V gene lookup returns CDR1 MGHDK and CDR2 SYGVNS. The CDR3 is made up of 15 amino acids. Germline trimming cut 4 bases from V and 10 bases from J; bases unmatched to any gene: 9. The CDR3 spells CASSASTGTGSPLHF. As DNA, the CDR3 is TGTGCCAGCAGTGCCTCAACGGGGACAGGCTCACCCCTCCACTTT.

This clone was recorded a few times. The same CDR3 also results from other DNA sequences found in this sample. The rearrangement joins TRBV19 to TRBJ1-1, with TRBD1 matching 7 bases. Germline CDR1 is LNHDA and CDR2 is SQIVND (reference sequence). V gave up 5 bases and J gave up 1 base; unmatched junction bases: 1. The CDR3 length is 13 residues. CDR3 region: CASSYRGNTEAFF. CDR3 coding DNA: TGTGCCAGTAGTTACAGGGGGAACACTGAAGCTTTCTTT.

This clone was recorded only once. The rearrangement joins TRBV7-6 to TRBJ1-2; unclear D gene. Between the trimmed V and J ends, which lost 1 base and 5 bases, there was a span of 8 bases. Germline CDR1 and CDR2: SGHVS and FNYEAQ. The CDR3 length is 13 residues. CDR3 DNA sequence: TGTGCCAGCAGCTTAGATCCCGTATATGGCTACACCTTC. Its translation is CASSLDPVYGYTF.

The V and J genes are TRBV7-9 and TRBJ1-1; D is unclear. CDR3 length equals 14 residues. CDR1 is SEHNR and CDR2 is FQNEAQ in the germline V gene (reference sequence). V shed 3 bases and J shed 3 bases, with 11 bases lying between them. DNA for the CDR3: TGTGCCAGCAGCTTCCCCGGGAGGCACACTGAAGCTTTCTTT. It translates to CASSFPGRHTEAFF.

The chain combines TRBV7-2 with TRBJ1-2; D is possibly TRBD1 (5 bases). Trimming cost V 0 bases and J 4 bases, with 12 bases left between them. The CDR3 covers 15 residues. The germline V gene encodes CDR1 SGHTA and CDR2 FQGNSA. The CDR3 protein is CASSLATGGSYGYTF. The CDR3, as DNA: TGTGCCAGCAGCTTAGCAACGGGGGGTAGCTATGGCTACACCTTC. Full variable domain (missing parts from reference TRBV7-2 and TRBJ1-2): GAGVSQSPSNKVTEKGKDVELRCDPISGHTALYWYRQSLGQGLEFLIYFQGNSAPDKSGLPSDRFSAERTGGSVSTLTIQRTQQEDSAVYLCASSLATGGSYGYTFGSGTRLTVV.

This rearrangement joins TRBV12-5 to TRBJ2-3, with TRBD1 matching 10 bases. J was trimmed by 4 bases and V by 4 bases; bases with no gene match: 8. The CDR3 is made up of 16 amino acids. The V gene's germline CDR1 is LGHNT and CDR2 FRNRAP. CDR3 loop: CASGSLGQGVPDTQYF. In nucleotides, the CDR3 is TGTGCTAGTGGTTCCCTCGGACAGGGGGTACCAGATACGCAGTATTTT.

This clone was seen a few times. In nucleotides, the CDR3 is TGTGCCAGCAGCTCGCGAGTTCACGGTATCCAAGAGACCCAGTACTTC. It is translated as CASSSRVHGIQETQYF. The chain links TRBV5-8 to TRBJ2-5; D ambiguous. Trimming stripped 3 bases from V and 1 base from J, with 16 bases between. From germline, CDR1 is SGHTS and CDR2 YDEGEE. This CDR3 is built from 16 residues.

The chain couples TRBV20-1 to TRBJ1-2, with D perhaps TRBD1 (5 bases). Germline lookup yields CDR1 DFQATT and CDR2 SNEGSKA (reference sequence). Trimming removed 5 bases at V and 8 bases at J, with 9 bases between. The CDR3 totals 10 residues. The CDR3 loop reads CSAGAKGYTF. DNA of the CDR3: TGCAGTGCTGGGGCTAAGGGCTACACCTTC.

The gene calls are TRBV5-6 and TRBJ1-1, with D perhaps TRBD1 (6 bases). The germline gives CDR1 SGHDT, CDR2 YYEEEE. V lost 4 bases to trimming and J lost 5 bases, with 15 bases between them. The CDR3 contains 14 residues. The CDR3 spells CASSRLTGGTEAFF. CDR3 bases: TGTGCCAGCAGCAGGTTGACAGGCGGGACTGAAGCTTTCTTT.

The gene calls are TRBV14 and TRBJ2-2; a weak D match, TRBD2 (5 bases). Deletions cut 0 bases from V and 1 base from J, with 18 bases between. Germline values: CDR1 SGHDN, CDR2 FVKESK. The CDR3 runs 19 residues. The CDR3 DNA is TGTGCCAGCAGCCAAGATCAATGGGCCGGGGAGAGGAACACCGGGGAGCTGTTTTTT. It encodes CASSQDQWAGERNTGELFF.

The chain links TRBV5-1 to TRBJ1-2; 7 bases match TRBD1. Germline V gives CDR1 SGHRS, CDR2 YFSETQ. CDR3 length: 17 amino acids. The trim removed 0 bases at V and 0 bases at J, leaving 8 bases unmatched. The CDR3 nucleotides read TGCGCCAGCAGCTTGGTTGGTGTGGGACAGACTAACTATGGCTACACCTTC. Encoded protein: CASSLVGVGQTNYGYTF.

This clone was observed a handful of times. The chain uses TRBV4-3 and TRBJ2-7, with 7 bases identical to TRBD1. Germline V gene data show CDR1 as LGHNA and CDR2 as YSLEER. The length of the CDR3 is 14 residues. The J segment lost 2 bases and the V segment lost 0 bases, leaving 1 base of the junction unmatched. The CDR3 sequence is CASSQDDRAYEQYF. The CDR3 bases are TGCGCCAGCAGCCAAGACGACAGGGCCTACGAGCAGTACTTC.

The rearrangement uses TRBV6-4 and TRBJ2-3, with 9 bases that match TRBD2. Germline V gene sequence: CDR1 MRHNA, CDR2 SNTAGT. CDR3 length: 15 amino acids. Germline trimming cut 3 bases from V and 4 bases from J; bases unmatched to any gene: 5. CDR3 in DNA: TGTGCCAGCAGTGAATCGCGGGGGGGAGCAGATACGCAGTATTTT. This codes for CASSESRGGADTQYF.

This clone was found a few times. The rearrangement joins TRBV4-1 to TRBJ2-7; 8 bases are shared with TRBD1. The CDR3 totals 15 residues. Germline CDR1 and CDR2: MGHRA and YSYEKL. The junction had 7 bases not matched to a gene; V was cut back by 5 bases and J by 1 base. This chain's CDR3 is CASSIRDRSSYEQYF. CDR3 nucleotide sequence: TGCGCCAGCAGCATCCGGGACAGGTCTTCCTACGAGCAGTACTTC.